The 9 T cell receptor beta chains given below trace back to one sample, sequenced in a study of blood T cell repertoires in COVID-19. Using immunoSEQ multiplex PCR, the repertoire was profiled, and TCRdb retains in-frame clones only, with some absent. The data contain roughly 190,000 clones, 82% of them singletons. Sequencing input: peripheral blood. The receptors were gathered from a woman aged 60-70 years with COVID-19, enrolled during active disease.

This clone was seen ten or more times. The gene calls are TRBV5-5 and TRBJ2-2, with D perhaps TRBD1 (6 bases). The CDR3 covers 16 residues. V dropped 6 bases and J dropped 1 base, with 16 bases sitting between them. Germline V CDR1 and CDR2: SGHKS, YYEKEE (reference sequence). CDR3 DNA sequence: TGTGCCAGCACTCCTTATGGGACACAGAACACCGGGGAGCTGTTTTTT. This gives the protein CASTPYGTQNTGELFF.

The sample holds many counts of this clone. CDR3 nucleotide sequence: TGCGCCAGCAGCCATCCTTTGAACACTGAAGCTTTCTTT. It yields the protein CASSHPLNTEAFF. The chain has TRBV4-1 and TRBJ1-1; D gene ambiguous. Trimming removed 3 bases at V and 0 bases at J, with 5 bases between. The CDR3 covers 13 residues. Germline V lookup: CDR1 MGHRA, CDR2 YSYEKL.

In its sample, this clone was seen once. The chain is built from TRBV5-4 and TRBJ2-1; maybe TRBD1 (5 bases). The CDR3 spans 16 residues. Deletions cut 4 bases from V and 2 bases from J, with 16 bases between. The germline V gene has CDR1 SGHNT and CDR2 YYREEE (reference sequence). CDR3 bases: TGTGCCAGCAGCCCCCAGGGCGCAAGGGCCTACAATGAGCAGTTCTTC. Protein: CASSPQGARAYNEQFF.

V and J are TRBV30 and TRBJ1-2; maybe TRBD1 (5 bases). The germline gives CDR1 GTSNPN, CDR2 SVGIG (reference sequence). There are 14 residues in the CDR3. V lost 3 bases, J lost 2 bases, and 13 bases lay in between. The CDR3 coding sequence is TGTGCCTGGAGGAGACAGCAATGGAACTATGGCTACACCTTC. It codes for CAWRRQQWNYGYTF.

The V gene is TRBV5-1, the J gene TRBJ2-1; 10 positions agree with TRBD2. Germline assignment: CDR1 SGHRS and CDR2 YFSETQ. This CDR3 spans 14 amino acids. Germline trimming cut 7 bases from V and 5 bases from J; bases unmatched to any gene: 6. The CDR3 sequence: CASQAGGPHNEQFF. The CDR3 nucleotides read TGCGCCAGCCAAGCGGGAGGGCCCCACAATGAGCAGTTCTTC.

The sample holds a few counts of this clone. The rearrangement links TRBV9 to TRBJ2-7; TRBD2 agrees at 7 bases. The CDR3 covers 13 residues. J lost 0 bases, V lost 4 bases, and 1 base had no gene match. The germline gives CDR1 SGDLS, CDR2 YYNGEE. This CDR3 reads CASSRDYSYEQYF. CDR3 nucleotides: TGTGCCAGCAGCCGGGACTACTCCTACGAGCAGTACTTC.

The V call is TRBV5-4, the J call TRBJ2-1, with a possible D match to TRBD2 (6 bases). Germline-derived CDR1 and CDR2 are SGHNT and YYREEE (reference sequence). V was trimmed by 1 base and J by 0 bases, leaving 14 bases between them. This CDR3 region has 17 residues. In DNA, the CDR3 is TGTGCCAGCAGCTTGCACTCCGGGGGTAGCTCCTACAATGAGCAGTTCTTC. Its translation is CASSLHSGGSSYNEQFF.

The CDR3, as DNA: TGTGCCAGCAGTGTCGGACAGGGATTGAGCACTGAAGCTTTCTTT. Residues: CASSVGQGLSTEAFF. The chain has TRBV28 and TRBJ1-1, with 8 bases aligning to TRBD1. The CDR3 spans 15 residues. Germline CDR1 MDHEN, CDR2 SYDVKM. V was pared by 5 bases and J by 4 bases, with 9 bases of the junction left unmatched.

The V call is TRBV29-1, the J call TRBJ2-1, with D possibly matching TRBD2 (5 bases). This CDR3 is built from 15 residues. CDR1 is SQVTM and CDR2 is ANQGSEA in the germline V gene. The V gene lost 0 bases and the J gene lost 4 bases, with 13 bases spanning the gap. CDR3 sequence reads: CSVEEVASRYNEQFF. As DNA, the CDR3 is TGCAGCGTTGAAGAGGTGGCTAGCAGGTACAATGAGCAGTTCTTC.